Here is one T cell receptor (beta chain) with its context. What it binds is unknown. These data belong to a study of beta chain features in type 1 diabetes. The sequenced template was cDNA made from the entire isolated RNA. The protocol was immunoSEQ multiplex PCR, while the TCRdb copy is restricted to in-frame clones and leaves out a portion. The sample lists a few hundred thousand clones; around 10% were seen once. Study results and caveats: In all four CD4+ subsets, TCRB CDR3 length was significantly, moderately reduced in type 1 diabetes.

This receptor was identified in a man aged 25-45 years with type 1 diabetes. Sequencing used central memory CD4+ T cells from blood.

The CDR3 loop reads CASSLTGGDTEAFF. The CDR3 region has the DNA TGTGCCAGCAGCTTGACAGGAGGGGACACTGAAGCTTTCTTT. This chain links TRBV7-9 with TRBJ1-1; D is perhaps TRBD1 (6 bases). The CDR3 loop spans 14 amino acids. CDR1 and CDR2 from the germline V gene are SEHNR and FQNEAQ (reference sequence). V was shortened by 3 bases and J by 3 bases, with 11 bases between the two germline ends.